The 13 T cell receptor beta chains listed next were all sequenced from one sample in a study of T cells in Graves' hyperthyroidism and ophthalmopathy. TCR beta CDR3 regions were amplified from RNA. When the TCR CDR3 underwent first-round RT-PCR, the HTBI primer set was used. TCRdb used MiXCR to reprocess the multiplex PCR reads, holding one entry per CDR3 protein. The table includes hundreds of thousands of distinct CDR3 sequences, around 39% detected once. What was sequenced was blood. The receptor source for this set is a man aged 18 to 29 with Graves' hyperthyroidism.

In the case of this clonotype: Possible read error: a much larger clone is one base away. The V gene is TRBV10-1, the J gene TRBJ1-3; D is ambiguous. The length of the CDR3 is 16 residues. The germline V gene encodes CDR1 WNHNN and CDR2 SYGVQD (reference sequence). CDR3 loop: CTSSVPGIVSGNTIYF. The CDR3 nucleotides are TGCACCAGCAGTGTTCCCGGGATCGTCTCTGGAAACACCATATATTTT.

This chain uses TRBV6-5 with TRBJ2-7; 7 bases line up with TRBD1. The germline gives CDR1 MNHEY, CDR2 SVGAGI. V shed 7 bases, J shed 5 bases, and the junction held 2 bases outside the gene matches. CDR3 size: 11 residues. The CDR3 loop is CASNRGDEQYF. CDR3 bases: TGTGCCAGCAACAGGGGTGACGAGCAGTACTTC.

V and J are TRBV12-3 or TRBV12-4 and TRBJ2-7; perhaps D is TRBD1 or TRBD2 (6 bases each). The CDR3 contains 14 residues. With 7 bases removed from V and 6 bases from J, the gap between germline ends came to 19 bases. Here the CDR3 DNA reads TGTGCCAGCACCGTAGTAGGGGGGCCAGGCGAGCAGTACTTC. Translated, it gives CASTVVGGPGEQYF.

This clonotype showed up many times. This chain connects TRBV2 to TRBJ1-2, with D unclear. V gave up 0 bases and J gave up 4 bases, with 6 bases separating them. This CDR3 is built from 13 residues. Per germline, CDR1 SNHLY and CDR2 FYNNEI. CDR3 region: CASSEAQTYGYTF. The CDR3 bases are TGTGCCAGCAGTGAAGCGCAAACCTATGGCTACACCTTC.

This clonotype was observed at least ten times. V is TRBV7-9 and J is TRBJ1-6, with no clear D. This CDR3 has 17 amino acids. The V end was cut by 5 bases, the J end by 0 bases, with 14 bases between. CDR1 and CDR2 from the germline V gene are SEHNR and FQNEAQ (reference sequence). Written as DNA, the CDR3 is TGTGCCAGCAGCCAGGACGACCTGGGCTCCTATAATTCACCCCTCCACTTT. As protein: CASSQDDLGSYNSPLHF. Supplemented by reference TRBV7-9 and TRBJ1-6, the full variable domain reads DTGVSQNPRHKITKRGQNVTFRCDPISEHNRLYWYRQTLGQGPEFLTYFQNEAQLEKSRLLSDRFSAERPKGSFSTLEIQRTEQGDSAMYLCASSQDDLGSYNSPLHFGNGTRLTVT.

Note on this clonotype: At one boundary the junction diverges from the germline segment, which might be a read error. This chain joins TRBV29-1 and TRBJ2-3; no clear D gene. CDR3 size: 13 residues. In germline, CDR1 is SQVTM, CDR2 ANQGSEA. CDR3 sequence: CSVEGPDTDTQYF. The CDR3, as DNA: TGCAGCGTCGAAGGGCCGGACACAGATACGCAGTATTTT.

J is TRBJ2-5 and V is TRBV5-5; possible D gene TRBD2, 5 bases. Between the trimmed V and J ends, which lost 5 bases and 5 bases, there was a span of 16 bases. The V gene's germline CDR1 is SGHKS and CDR2 YYEKEE (reference sequence). The CDR3 spans 14 residues. The CDR3 here is CASREDGNFETQYF. The CDR3 DNA follows: TGTGCCAGCAGGGAGGACGGCAACTTCGAGACCCAGTACTTC.

Worth noting for this clonotype: At one end the junction does not follow the germline gene, possibly because of a read error. The chain employs TRBV7-8 and TRBJ1-3, with unresolved D. Germline values: CDR1 SGHVS, CDR2 FQNEAQ. This CDR3 comprises 14 residues. CDR3 sequence: CASSQATTGNTIYF. Here the CDR3 DNA reads TGCGCCAGCAGCCAAGCAACGACCGGAAACACCATATATTTT.

The chain couples TRBV5-1 to TRBJ2-2; D uncertain. The CDR3 is 15 residues long. Between the trimmed V and J ends, which lost 5 bases and 3 bases, there was a span of 14 bases. Germline CDR1 and CDR2: SGHRS and YFSETQ. The CDR3 coding sequence is TGCGCCAGCAGGTCCTTGGACGGAGACACCGGGGAGCTGTTTTTT. Protein sequence: CASRSLDGDTGELFF.

The sample holds many counts of this clonotype. The chain recombines TRBV29-1 with TRBJ1-2; TRBD1 aligns across 8 bases. Unmatched junction bases numbered 5, after V lost 3 bases and J lost 2 bases. The germline gives CDR1 SQVTM, CDR2 ANQGSEA. This CDR3 comprises 14 residues. The CDR3 coding sequence is TGCAGCGTTGACCCGGGACAGGTGAACTATGGCTACACCTTC. This gives the protein CSVDPGQVNYGYTF.

The J gene is TRBJ2-7, the V gene TRBV10-2; D is undetermined. Germline CDR1 is WSHSY and CDR2 is SAAADI. Trimming stripped 6 bases from V and 9 bases from J, with 12 bases between. CDR3 size: 11 residues. Here the CDR3 reads CASSFSGGQYF. CDR3 nucleotide sequence: TGCGCCAGCAGCTTCAGTGGCGGGCAGTACTTC.

The chain combines TRBV28 with TRBJ1-1, with D uncertain. This CDR3 has 11 residues. The V gene lost 10 bases and the J gene lost 3 bases, with 9 bases spanning the gap. In germline, CDR1 is MDHEN, CDR2 SYDVKM. As DNA, the CDR3 is TGTGCCACCGTTACCGACACTGAAGCTTTCTTT. Amino acids: CATVTDTEAFF.

This sequence joins TRBV12-3 or TRBV12-4 and TRBJ1-4; 9 nucleotides align to TRBD1. This CDR3 spans 14 amino acids. J gave up 8 bases and V 8 bases, and 9 bases lay outside the gene matches. Here the CDR3 reads CASAGQGSWEKLFF. The CDR3 DNA follows: TGTGCCAGCGCCGGACAGGGGTCTTGGGAAAAACTGTTTTTT.